This TCR beta chain was documented in a study of T-cell memory formation after mild COVID-19. Looking at the study overall: There were largely donor-specific TCR clusters. Regarding the study as a whole: SARS-CoV-2 specificity was not confirmed for second-wave clones peaking on day 37. That cross-reactive memory joined was suggested by some responding clones appearing in pre-infection memory. Day 15 to 85 contractors were CD4/CD8 balanced; later expanders leaned CD4+.

Using its own MiXCR run on the 5' RACE reads, TCRdb lists one record per CDR3 protein. The table records around 300,000 distinct CDR3 sequences, over 7% of them present only once. To note about this clonotype: Its antigen is as yet unknown.

Deletions cut 5 bases from V and 6 bases from J, with 17 bases between. This CDR3 is 15 amino acids long. The germline V gene encodes CDR1 PRHDT and CDR2 FYEKMQ (reference sequence). V gene TRBV13 combines with J gene TRBJ2-4; D is uncertain. This sequence was found in a man between 18 and 35 years old who had mild COVID-19 (a few samples of this study predate the infection). Cell type and time point are not known. Input material: PBMCs or a T cell subset sorted from them (not recorded which). DNA for the CDR3: TGTGCCAGCAGCCCTGTTGGGGTTAGCAGAAACATTCAGTACTTC. It encodes CASSPVGVSRNIQYF.